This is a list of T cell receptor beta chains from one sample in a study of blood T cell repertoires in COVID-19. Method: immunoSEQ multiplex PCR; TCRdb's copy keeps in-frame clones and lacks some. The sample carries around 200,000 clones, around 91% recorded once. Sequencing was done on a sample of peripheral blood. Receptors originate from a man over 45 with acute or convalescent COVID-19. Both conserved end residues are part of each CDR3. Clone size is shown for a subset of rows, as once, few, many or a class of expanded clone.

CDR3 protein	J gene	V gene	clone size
CASSLPGQTNTEAFF	TRBJ1-1	TRBV5-1	-
CASSPWDRHQETQYF	TRBJ2-5	TRBV3-1/TRBV3-2	once
CSAGLAGVPGELFF	TRBJ2-2	TRBV29-1	once
CASSVVQGAGNEQFF	TRBJ2-1	TRBV9	once
CASSKLADYNEQFF	TRBJ2-1	TRBV27	-
CAIRSTDTQYF	TRBJ2-3	TRBV10-3	-
CARSGQGADTQYF	TRBJ2-3	TRBV25-1	-
CASSTQKGLAGGTGELFF	TRBJ2-2	TRBV19	-
CASSNGQGRAEAFF	TRBJ1-1	TRBV3-1/TRBV3-2	-
CASSIERTGYRETQYF	TRBJ2-5	TRBV19	-
CASTGQGGVNTEAFF	TRBJ1-1	TRBV6-5	-
CASSLYQFGGSSYEQYF	TRBJ2-7	TRBV3-1/TRBV3-2	-
CASSTEGSGNTIYF	TRBJ1-3	TRBV7-9	-
CASSRSGSNYEQYF	TRBJ2-7	TRBV10-1	-
CASSESYSNQPQHF	TRBJ1-5	TRBV6-4	-
CASSSGTGDTGELFF	TRBJ2-2	TRBV7-3	-
CASSYSGTSGAYEQYF	TRBJ2-7	TRBV6-5	-
CATSDPFAGELFF	TRBJ2-2	TRBV24-1	-
CAWRTPPSGREDTQYF	TRBJ2-3	TRBV30	-
CASSSGSSNTGELFF	TRBJ2-2	TRBV7-2	-
CASSPLAGAADTQYF	TRBJ2-3	TRBV7-9	-
CAISDWDSNQPQHF	TRBJ1-5	TRBV10-3	once
CASSGRTGELFF	TRBJ2-2	TRBV11-2	-
CASSQDSVGNANNEQFF	TRBJ2-1	TRBV4-3	-
CASSFSSGSIGNEQFF	TRBJ2-1	TRBV5-1	-
CASRQGAGDTQYF	TRBJ2-3	TRBV12-3/TRBV12-4	-
CASSLVWRGPSSYNEQFF	TRBJ2-1	TRBV27	-
CASSTRRVDTQYF	TRBJ2-3	TRBV6-5	-
CASSSTGVSQPQHF	TRBJ1-5	TRBV6-5	once
CSASGAGGEKLFF	TRBJ1-4	TRBV20-1	-
CASRRDRYNEQFF	TRBJ2-1	TRBV6-5	-